These 20 T cell receptor beta chains originate from one sample sequenced in a study of tumour-infiltrating T cells in Burkitt lymphoma. The protocol was immunoSEQ multiplex PCR, while the TCRdb copy is restricted to in-frame clones and leaves out a portion. The sample records 1,100 to 1,500 clones, about 10% being singletons. Sequencing was done on a sample of tumor tissue. The receptors shown here come from a human donor with Burkitt lymphoma.

This clone came up a few times. The CDR3 sequence: CASRDRGYGETQYF. CDR3 coding DNA: TGTGCCAGCAGGGACAGGGGTTATGGGGAGACCCAGTACTTC. This rearrangement joins TRBV6-1 to TRBJ2-5; 9 nucleotides line up with TRBD1. There are 14 residues in the CDR3. The J segment lost 5 bases and the V segment lost 6 bases, leaving 7 bases of the junction unmatched. From germline, CDR1 is MNHNS and CDR2 SASEGT.

This clone was seen a handful of times. The chain employs TRBV6-4 and TRBJ2-1, with 14 bases fitting TRBD2. After removal of 4 bases from V and 9 bases from J, the junction contained 2 bases not matched to a gene. Germline CDR1 MRHNA, CDR2 SNTAGT. CDR3 length: 14 residues. The CDR3 DNA is TGTGCCAGCAGTGCCGGACTAGCGGGGGGTGAGCAGTTCTTC. Protein product: CASSAGLAGGEQFF.

This chain links TRBV29-1 with TRBJ2-7; 10 positions match TRBD1. Germline CDR1 is SQVTM and CDR2 is ANQGSEA. The CDR3 has 13 residues. The junction had 5 bases not matched to a gene; V was cut back by 2 bases and J by 7 bases. CDR3 in amino acids: CSVERDRGLEQYF. CDR3 in DNA: TGCAGCGTTGAAAGGGACAGGGGTCTTGAGCAGTACTTC.

This clone appeared a few times. This rearrangement joins TRBV6-5 to TRBJ1-3, with D unclear. The V end was cut by 4 bases, the J end by 0 bases, with 10 bases between. CDR3 length: 15 residues. The germline V gene encodes CDR1 MNHEY and CDR2 SVGAGI. CDR3 region: CASSFVPYSGNTIYF. CDR3 coding DNA: TGTGCCAGCAGTTTCGTCCCCTACTCTGGAAACACCATATATTTT.

The V gene is TRBV7-6, the J gene TRBJ1-5; TRBD1 might be the D (6 bases). This CDR3 contains 14 residues. Germline V lookup: CDR1 SGHVS, CDR2 FNYEAQ. V dropped 5 bases and J dropped 3 bases, with 11 bases sitting between them. The CDR3 nucleotides read TGTGCCAGCAGCCCAGGGGAGACCAATCAGCCCCAGCATTTT. Its protein product is CASSPGETNQPQHF. The full variable domain, completed using reference TRBV7-6 and TRBJ1-5, is GAGVSQSPRYKVTKRGQDVALRCDPISGHVSLYWYRQALGQGPEFLTYFNYEAQQDKSGLPNDRFSAERPEGSISTLTIQRTEQRDSAMYRCASSPGETNQPQHFGDGTRLSIL.

The chain combines TRBV30 with TRBJ1-2; D is uncertain. The CDR3 loop spans 11 amino acids. Trimming took off 4 bases at V and 3 bases at J, with 6 bases between the two ends. Germline V gives CDR1 GTSNPN, CDR2 SVGIG (reference sequence). CDR3: CAWTGYYGYTF. The CDR3 DNA is TGTGCCTGGACCGGTTACTATGGCTACACCTTC. The full variable domain, with the rest looked up from reference TRBV30 and TRBJ1-2, is SQTIHQWPATLVQPVGSPLSLECTVEGTSNPNLYWYRQAAGRGLQLLFYSVGIGQISSEVPQNLSASRPQDRQFILSSKKLLLSDSGFYLCAWTGYYGYTFGSGTRLTVV.

The chain couples TRBV5-6 to TRBJ2-2, with D possibly being TRBD1 or TRBD2 (6 bases each). The CDR3 runs 13 residues. In germline, CDR1 is SGHDT, CDR2 YYEEEE. Trimming stripped 7 bases from V and 7 bases from J, with 14 bases between. CDR3 sequence reads: CASDSGAGGELFF. DNA of the CDR3: TGTGCCAGCGACTCGGGGGCAGGCGGGGAGCTGTTTTTT.

There are a few counts of this clone. Distinct nucleotide sequences in the sample also encode this CDR3. This CDR3 is CSVGGSLTGNTEAFF. In DNA, the CDR3 is TGCAGCGTTGGAGGGAGCCTCACGGGGAACACTGAAGCTTTCTTT. This chain connects TRBV29-1 to TRBJ1-1; D ambiguous. CDR3 length: 15 amino acids. V was clipped by 4 bases and J by 1 base, with 16 bases between them. Germline loops: CDR1 SQVTM, CDR2 ANQGSEA.

The chain employs TRBV7-3 and TRBJ2-3, with 9 bases identical to TRBD2. CDR1 SGHTA and CDR2 FQGTGA come from the germline V gene. The CDR3 is 16 residues long. Unmatched junction bases numbered 7, after V lost 5 bases and J lost 1 base. The CDR3 DNA reads as TGTGCCAGCAGCCTCTGGGCTAGCGGGGGCACAGATACGCAGTATTTT. It translates to CASSLWASGGTDTQYF.

The chain uses TRBV29-1 and TRBJ2-6; no definite D call. There are 16 residues in the CDR3. Trimming removed 4 bases at V and 0 bases at J, with 13 bases between. Germline CDR1 SQVTM, CDR2 ANQGSEA. CDR3 DNA sequence: TGCAGCGTTGTATCGACAACCTTCTCTGGGGCCAACGTCCTGACTTTC. This gives the protein CSVVSTTFSGANVLTF.

Only a few counts were recorded for this clone. The rearrangement links TRBV29-1 to TRBJ1-1; D uncertain. CDR1 and CDR2 from the germline V gene are SQVTM and ANQGSEA. The CDR3 extends over 12 amino acids. The germline V and J ends were trimmed by 3 bases and 4 bases, with 9 bases remaining between them. The CDR3 region has the DNA TGCAGCGTTGACGAGCAGTTCACTGAAGCTTTCTTT. As protein: CSVDEQFTEAFF.

This chain links TRBV5-6 with TRBJ1-5; D remains ambiguous. Germline V gives CDR1 SGHDT, CDR2 YYEEEE. The CDR3 extends over 15 amino acids. The ends were cut back, 0 bases at V and 0 bases at J, with 7 bases in the middle. This CDR3 is CASSLGDYSNQPQHF. As DNA, the CDR3 is TGTGCCAGCAGCTTGGGAGACTATAGCAATCAGCCCCAGCATTTT.

This clone was seen a single time. The chain uses TRBV2 and TRBJ2-5; 12 bases line up with TRBD1. The DNA end is a closer match to TRBJ2-7, so the J assignment may be wrong. Germline V gene data show CDR1 as SNHLY and CDR2 as FYNNEI. The CDR3 runs to 14 residues. DNA of the CDR3: TGTGCCAGCTCTTGGGGACAGGGGGCGGTCGAGCAGTACTTC. The encoded protein is CASSWGQGAVEQYF.

The V and J genes are TRBV4-1 and TRBJ1-5; the match to TRBD1 covers 8 bases. Germline V gene sequence: CDR1 MGHRA, CDR2 YSYEKL. There are 17 residues in the CDR3. V lost 3 bases and J lost 2; bases outside the gene matches: 9. CDR3 sequence: CASSQDRVDFGNQPQHF. The CDR3 DNA follows: TGCGCCAGCAGCCAGGACAGGGTGGATTTTGGCAATCAGCCCCAGCATTTT.

As regards this clone: This may come from a read error, since a much larger clone is one base off. The rearrangement links TRBV16 to TRBJ2-3; D is undetermined. The germline V gene encodes CDR1 KGHSY and CDR2 FQNENV. V was clipped by 3 bases and J by 4 bases, with 5 bases between them. The CDR3 contains 12 residues. CDR3 sequence: CASSQGADTQYF. CDR3 in DNA: TGTGCCAGCAGCCAGGGCGCAGATACGCAGTATTTT.

This clone occurred a few times. This chain connects TRBV2 to TRBJ1-1; maybe TRBD1 (5 bases). Trimming left V 6 bases short and J 0 bases short, with 17 bases between. Germline CDR1 SNHLY, CDR2 FYNNEI. The CDR3 extends over 16 amino acids. In nucleotides, the CDR3 is TGTGCCAGCAGGGTTGGAGGGTGGGGCATGAACACTGAAGCTTTCTTT. The encoded protein is CASRVGGWGMNTEAFF.

The rearrangement links TRBV18 to TRBJ1-1, with D perhaps TRBD1 (5 bases). V gave up 2 bases and J gave up 3 bases, with 13 bases separating them. CDR3 size: 15 residues. CDR1 is KGHSH, CDR2 LQKENI, per germline. CDR3 in amino acids: CASSPGARWYTEAFF. The DNA of the CDR3 is TGTGCCAGCTCACCAGGGGCGAGGTGGTACACTGAAGCTTTCTTT.

V gene TRBV5-1 combines with J gene TRBJ1-1, with D uncertain. The CDR3 contains 13 residues. CDR1 is SGHRS and CDR2 is YFSETQ in the germline V gene. V was clipped by 1 base and J by 4 bases, with 8 bases between them. In DNA, the CDR3 is TGCGCCAGCAGCTTGAATGTGGTCACTGAAGCTTTCTTT. Translation gives CASSLNVVTEAFF.

This chain joins TRBV2 and TRBJ2-3; D possibly corresponds to TRBD2 (5 bases). The germline V gene encodes CDR1 SNHLY and CDR2 FYNNEI. The CDR3 extends over 14 amino acids. Trimming left V 3 bases short and J 4 bases short, with 11 bases between. DNA for the CDR3: TGTGCCAGCAGTGAGTTTCGGGAACCAGATACGCAGTATTTT. Its protein product is CASSEFREPDTQYF.

The rearrangement links TRBV6-5 to TRBJ1-3; D ambiguous. V lost 5 bases and J 6 bases, leaving 5 bases between the germline ends. Germline assignment: CDR1 MNHEY and CDR2 SVGAGI. This CDR3 is built from 11 residues. The CDR3 is CASSTANTIYF. The CDR3, as DNA: TGTGCCAGCAGTACCGCAAACACCATATATTTT.